The 31 T cell receptor beta chains below were found in one sample sequenced in a study of T cells in Graves' hyperthyroidism and ophthalmopathy. From RNA transcripts, TCR beta CDR3 regions were amplified. The study used the HTBI primer set for a first-round RT-PCR of the TCR CDR3. TCRdb re-derived calls from the multiplex PCR reads in MiXCR, one entry per CDR3 protein. The sample carries hundreds of thousands of distinct CDR3 sequences, around 20% recorded once. Sequenced input: blood. These receptors all stem from a woman in her forties or fifties with Graves' hyperthyroidism that later progressed to Graves' ophthalmopathy.

The chain has TRBV28 and TRBJ1-6; possibly TRBD1 for D (6 bases). The CDR3 is 14 amino acids. Germline V gene data show CDR1 as MDHEN and CDR2 as SYDVKM. V lost 6 bases and J lost 7, with 13 bases in between. The CDR3 nucleotides are TGTGCCAGCAGCGCCGGGGGGCCGAATTCACCCCTCCACTTT. It codes for CASSAGGPNSPLHF.

In its sample, this clonotype was seen many times. The CDR3 spells CATRGRSSRNTGELFF. The CDR3 region has the DNA TGTGCCACCAGAGGGAGGTCTAGCAGGAACACCGGGGAGCTGTTTTTT. This chain links TRBV11-2 with TRBJ2-2, with a weak D call TRBD2 (6 bases). V lost 10 bases and J lost 1, with 19 bases in between. Per the germline V gene, CDR1 is SGHAT and CDR2 is FQNNGV. The CDR3 is made up of 16 amino acids.

The gene calls are TRBV7-8 and TRBJ2-5; 7 positions match TRBD2. V lost 5 bases and J lost 3; bases outside the gene matches: 3. The CDR3 loop spans 13 amino acids. The germline CDR1 and CDR2 sequences are SGHVS and FQNEAQ. In nucleotides, the CDR3 is TGTGCCAGCAGCGACGGGGGGAAAGAGACCCAGTACTTC. Its protein product is CASSDGGKETQYF.

This clonotype was detected a few times. The chain recombines TRBV5-1 with TRBJ2-3; D unresolved. The germline CDR1 and CDR2 sequences are SGHRS and YFSETQ. V dropped 8 bases and J dropped 1 base, with 11 bases sitting between them. This CDR3 region has 13 residues. CDR3 sequence (DNA): TGCGCCAGTACTTCGAGAGGCACAGATACGCAGTATTTT. This sequence encodes CASTSRGTDTQYF.

Ten or more counts support this clonotype. The V and J genes are TRBV20-1 and TRBJ2-1, with 8 bases matching TRBD1. Germline V CDR1 and CDR2: DFQATT, SNEGSKA (reference sequence). V dropped 4 bases and J dropped 10; count of bases not matched to a gene: 6. CDR3 length: 12 residues. CDR3 in amino acids: CSANGQGWEQFF. The CDR3 region has the DNA TGCAGTGCTAATGGACAGGGCTGGGAGCAGTTCTTC.

In its sample, this clonotype was seen a few times. The chain has TRBV7-2 and TRBJ1-1; D call uncertain. Germline V gene lookup returns CDR1 SGHTA and CDR2 FQGNSA. The CDR3 sequence is 14 residues long. V dropped 1 base and J dropped 11 bases, with 17 bases sitting between them. CDR3 DNA: TGTGCCAGCAGCTTAGGGGGTCAAGGAATTTCGGCTTTCTTT. Its translation: CASSLGGQGISAFF.

This clonotype was seen ten or more times. The genes are TRBV7-3 and TRBJ2-1; 12 nucleotides align to TRBD2. The V gene's germline CDR1 is SGHTA and CDR2 FQGTGA. The CDR3 covers 21 residues. After removal of 4 bases from V and 0 bases from J, the junction contained 16 bases not matched to a gene. The CDR3 DNA reads TGTGCCAGCAGCTCCCACCCTGGGGCTAGCGGGGGGGCCAGCTCCTACAATGAGCAGTTCTTC. Translated: CASSSHPGASGGASSYNEQFF.

This clonotype turned up a few times. V is TRBV12-3 or TRBV12-4 and J is TRBJ2-5; TRBD2 aligns across 10 bases. The CDR3 is 14 amino acids. V lost 5 bases, J lost 9 bases, and 9 bases stayed unmatched. CDR3 sequence reads: CASSRTSGGSSQYF. The DNA for the CDR3 is TGTGCCAGCAGTCGGACTAGCGGCGGTTCGTCCCAGTACTTC.

The chain has TRBV7-2 and TRBJ1-6, with D hard to call. Germline V gene lookup returns CDR1 SGHTA and CDR2 FQGNSA. The CDR3 has 11 residues. Trimming removed 5 bases from V and 10 bases from J, with 6 bases in between. The CDR3 reads CASSVGSPLHF. The CDR3 DNA reads as TGTGCCAGCAGCGTGGGGTCACCCCTCCACTTT.

There are many counts of this clonotype. This rearrangement joins TRBV2 to TRBJ1-4; 8 bases are shared with TRBD1. CDR1 is SNHLY, CDR2 FYNNEI, per germline. The V and J ends lost 6 bases and 8 bases, in that order; junction bases with no gene match: 8. The CDR3 has 14 residues. CDR3 region: CASSRTGFREKLFF. CDR3 DNA sequence: TGTGCCAGCAGCAGGACAGGGTTCCGCGAAAAACTGTTTTTT.

Only a few counts were recorded for this clonotype. The genes are TRBV19 and TRBJ2-6; D is ambiguous. Looked up from germline, CDR1 is LNHDA and CDR2 is SQIVND (reference sequence). Between the trimmed V and J ends, which lost 5 bases and 6 bases, there was a span of 14 bases. The CDR3 contains 15 residues. The CDR3, as DNA: TGTGCCAGTAGTCGTCCCCTTCTGGAGGCCAACGTCCTGACTTTC. Amino acids: CASSRPLLEANVLTF.

The sample holds many counts of this clonotype. This sequence joins TRBV6-5 and TRBJ2-3; 8 positions agree with TRBD2. J gave up 5 bases and V 0 bases, and 13 bases lay outside the gene matches. Germline V gene sequence: CDR1 MNHEY, CDR2 SVGAGI. The CDR3 extends over 18 amino acids. DNA for the CDR3: TGTGCCAGCAGTTACTCGATTGCGGGGGGTGGCCGGGGAGATACGCAGTATTTT. Encoded protein: CASSYSIAGGGRGDTQYF.

The chain uses TRBV5-1 and TRBJ2-3; D not resolved. V dropped 2 bases and J dropped 4 bases, with 11 bases sitting between them. CDR1 and CDR2 (germline): SGHRS, YFSETQ. CDR3 length: 14 amino acids. The chain's CDR3 is CASSFNPEPDTQYF. In DNA form, the CDR3 reads TGCGCCAGCAGCTTTAATCCGGAGCCAGATACGCAGTATTTT.

This clonotype occurred many times. The rearrangement joins TRBV5-1 to TRBJ2-7; the match to TRBD1 covers 10 bases. The CDR3 is 14 residues long. J lost 3 bases, V lost 4 bases, and 4 bases had no gene match. Germline loops: CDR1 SGHRS, CDR2 YFSETQ. The CDR3 loop reads CASSRGTGDYEQYF. In DNA form, the CDR3 reads TGCGCCAGCAGCAGGGGGACAGGGGACTACGAGCAGTACTTC.

A few counts support this clonotype. The DNA of the CDR3 is TGTGCCAGCAGTGGGACAGGGGGAGACCAGTCCCAGCATTTT. Protein product: CASSGTGGDQSQHF. This chain links TRBV2 with TRBJ1-5, with 10 positions matching TRBD1. The V gene's germline CDR1 is SNHLY and CDR2 FYNNEI. The length of the CDR3 is 14 residues. The J segment lost 11 bases and the V segment lost 4 bases, leaving 8 bases of the junction unmatched.

A few counts support this clonotype. This chain joins TRBV12-3 or TRBV12-4 and TRBJ2-4; D unclear. Deletions cut 5 bases from V and 0 bases from J, with 11 bases between. This CDR3 has 15 residues. The CDR3 nucleotides are TGTGCCAGCAGTCGGCAGGAGCCAGCCAAAAACATTCAGTACTTC. This gives the protein CASSRQEPAKNIQYF.

This clonotype occurred a few times. This chain connects TRBV30 to TRBJ1-6; TRBD1 matches 9 bases. The CDR3 is 15 amino acids. The germline CDR1 and CDR2 sequences are GTSNPN and SVGIG (reference sequence). V lost 1 base, J lost 10 bases, and 8 bases stayed unmatched. The CDR3 nucleotides are TGTGCCTGGAGTGCCGGACAGGGGAATTGGTCACCCCTCCACTTT. Translating it yields CAWSAGQGNWSPLHF.

This clonotype was detected only a few times. This clone may be a read error of a much larger clone one base away. The V gene is TRBV18, the J gene TRBJ2-3; the match to TRBD1 covers 8 bases. This CDR3 spans 16 amino acids. The germline CDR1 and CDR2 sequences are KGHSH and LQKENI. CDR3 sequence (DNA): TGTGCCGGCTCACCCACTCTATCCGTTCCGGGACAGGCGCCGTATTTT. This encodes CAGSPTLSVPGQAPYF.

This clonotype showed up many times. This chain connects TRBV20-1 to TRBJ2-7, with no clear D. CDR3 length: 12 amino acids. V was shortened by 5 bases and J by 4 bases, with 12 bases between the two germline ends. The germline CDR1 and CDR2 sequences are DFQATT and SNEGSKA (reference sequence). The CDR3 DNA sequence: TGCAGTGCTGCGTCCGAAGTTTACGAGCAGTACTTC. Protein sequence: CSAASEVYEQYF.

This clonotype has more than one count but fewer than ten. The DNA for the CDR3 is TGTGCCAGCAGTTACTCGAGCGGGGGCCAGAACACCGGGGAGCTGTTTTTT. Its protein is CASSYSSGGQNTGELFF. The chain links TRBV6-5 to TRBJ2-2; TRBD2 matches at 8 bases. The germline CDR1 and CDR2 sequences are MNHEY and SVGAGI. The V gene end was trimmed by 0 bases and the J gene end by 1 base; junction bases not matched to a gene: 4. The CDR3 spans 17 residues.

This clonotype was found many times. The chain is built from TRBV3-1 and TRBJ2-3; no reliable D call. The V end was cut by 1 base, the J end by 3 bases, with 14 bases between. This CDR3 has 16 residues. CDR1 is LGHDT, CDR2 YNNKEL, per germline (reference sequence). Here the CDR3 reads CASSQVPGQVTDTQYF. CDR3 in DNA: TGTGCCAGCAGCCAAGTCCCGGGTCAGGTAACAGATACGCAGTATTTT.

V is TRBV12-3 or TRBV12-4 and J is TRBJ1-5; TRBD1 matches at 11 bases. The length of the CDR3 is 15 residues. V was clipped by 6 bases and J by 7 bases; unmatched bases: 8. The CDR3 reads CASRTGQGAGQPQHF. The CDR3 nucleotides read TGTGCCAGCAGGACCGGACAGGGGGCAGGGCAGCCCCAGCATTTT.

The chain recombines TRBV6-2 or TRBV6-3 with TRBJ1-1, with D tentatively TRBD1 (5 bases). Germline loops: CDR1 MNHEY, CDR2 SVGEGT. V gave up 7 bases and J gave up 1 base, with 13 bases separating them. CDR3 length: 14 amino acids. CDR3 sequence (DNA): TGTGCCAGCAAGGGGACTCTAAAGAACACTGAAGCTTTCTTT. Its protein is CASKGTLKNTEAFF.

The chain carries TRBV5-6 and TRBJ2-2; no clear D. The length of the CDR3 is 14 residues. Germline assignment: CDR1 SGHDT and CDR2 YYEEEE. V gave up 1 base and J gave up 2 bases, with 6 bases separating them. The CDR3 loop reads CASSLSINTGELFF. CDR3 DNA: TGTGCCAGCAGCTTGAGCATAAACACCGGGGAGCTGTTTTTT.

This clonotype was seen a few times. J is TRBJ2-2 and V is TRBV12-3 or TRBV12-4; no clear D. With 2 bases removed from V and 8 bases from J, the gap between germline ends came to 9 bases. The CDR3 length is 13 residues. The CDR3 DNA reads TGTGCCAGCAGTTTACATGAGGCAGGGGAGCTGTTTTTT. It encodes CASSLHEAGELFF.

This clonotype was counted ten times or more. The chain carries TRBV20-1 and TRBJ2-1; 7 bases fit TRBD1. The germline V gene encodes CDR1 DFQATT and CDR2 SNEGSKA (reference sequence). V lost 3 bases to trimming and J lost 8 bases; unmatched junction nucleotides: 13. The CDR3 consists of 15 residues. The chain's CDR3 is CSASRGTGVVDEQFF. CDR3 DNA sequence: TGCAGTGCTAGTAGGGGAACAGGGGTCGTGGATGAGCAGTTCTTC.

Turning to this clonotype: Since a much larger clone is just one base distant, this may be a read error. The rearrangement joins TRBV18 to TRBJ2-3; D possibly matches TRBD1 or TRBD2 (5 bases each). The CDR3 runs to 14 residues. V was pared by 8 bases and J by 2 bases, with 14 bases between. Germline V gives CDR1 KGHSH, CDR2 LQKENI. The CDR3 nucleotides read TGTGCCAGCACCCGGGGCGGATACACAGATACGCAGTATTTT. This gives the protein CASTRGGYTDTQYF. The complete variable domain, with remaining parts taken from reference TRBV18 and TRBJ2-3, reads NAGVMQNPRHLVRRRGQEARLRCSPMKGHSHVYWYRQLPEEGLKFMVYLQKENIIDESGMPKERFSAEFPKEGPSILRIQQVVRGDSAAYFCASTRGGYTDTQYFGPGTRLTVL.

The chain uses TRBV19 and TRBJ1-1; D is perhaps TRBD1 (5 bases). Trimming removed 6 bases at V and 13 bases at J, with 21 bases between. Per the germline V gene, CDR1 is LNHDA and CDR2 is SQIVND (reference sequence). The length of the CDR3 is 13 residues. The CDR3 sequence: CASSIGTGTAGFF. CDR3 DNA sequence: TGTGCCAGTAGCATCGGGACCGGGACGGCCGGTTTCTTT.

This clonotype has only a few counts. Possible read error: a much larger clone is one base away. V and J are TRBV11-2 and TRBJ2-7; D not resolved. Germline assignment: CDR1 SGHAT and CDR2 FQNNGV. This CDR3 has 11 residues. CDR3 loop: CASSGSYEQHF. Written as DNA, the CDR3 is TGTGCCAGCAGCGGCAGCTACGAGCAGCACTTC.

In this sample, this clonotype turned up a few times. The chain is built from TRBV3-1 and TRBJ2-2; 12 nucleotides agree with TRBD1. The CDR3 is 16 amino acids. Germline loops: CDR1 LGHDT, CDR2 YNNKEL (reference sequence). The V segment lost 3 bases and the J segment 7 bases; nucleotides outside the gene matches: 6. The CDR3 is CASSHRDRGLIGELFF. In DNA, the CDR3 is TGTGCCAGCAGCCACCGGGACAGGGGGCTGATCGGGGAGCTGTTTTTT. Using reference TRBV3-1 and TRBJ2-2 for the parts outside the CDR3, the full variable domain is DTAVSQTPKYLVTQMGNDKSIKCEQNLGHDTMYWYKQDSKKFLKIMFSYNNKELIINETVPNRFSPKSPDKAHLNLHINSLELGDSAVYFCASSHRDRGLIGELFFGEGSRLTVL.

The chain has TRBV18 and TRBJ1-1; 7 bases are shared with TRBD1. The V segment lost 8 bases and the J segment 2 bases; nucleotides outside the gene matches: 14. CDR3 length: 16 residues. The V gene's germline CDR1 is KGHSH and CDR2 LQKENI. The CDR3 is CASRPGQPRANTEAFF. The CDR3 nucleotides read TGTGCCAGCCGACCGGGACAGCCGAGGGCAAACACTGAAGCTTTCTTT.